The 27 T cell receptor beta chains below were found in one sample sequenced in a study of regulatory T cells in long-lasting Graves disease (dated by TCRdb to about 2021). Library creation used multiplex PCR. TCRdb names Illumina HiSeq 4000 as the instrument used. iRepertoire HTBI primers and Arm-PCR amplification of CDR3 regions were used to construct TCR beta libraries. Using fastp at Q25 and MiXCR, TCRdb reprocessed the public reads and kept productive beta chains. Rows are combined by CDR3 protein, so each entry shows the most common genes and DNA. The sample includes roughly 400,000 distinct CDR3 sequences, with roughly 20% observed a single time. Around 21% of the sample rests with the top ten. What the time point label conveys for this sample: persistent/refractory GD, antithyroid drugs over 5 years with positive TRAb. RNA was extracted from PBMCs in TRIzol for both TCR sequencing and RNA sequencing.

The material was peripheral blood mononuclear cells (PBMCs), obtained when the disease was refractory, from a patient treated with antithyroid drugs. The receptor set was obtained from a female donor with Graves disease.

This clonotype was detected only a few times. The chain uses TRBV29-1 and TRBJ1-6; D not certain. The CDR3 loop spans 13 amino acids. V shed 3 bases and J shed 3 bases, with 6 bases lying between them. Germline V gene data show CDR1 as SQVTM and CDR2 as ANQGSEA. In DNA, the CDR3 is TGCAGCGTTGAGCAGTACTATAATTCACCCCTCCACTTT. It specifies CSVEQYYNSPLHF.

The V and J genes are TRBV7-9 and TRBJ2-2, with D perhaps being TRBD1 or TRBD2 (5 bases each). From germline, CDR1 is SEHNR and CDR2 FQNEAQ (reference sequence). The CDR3 totals 15 residues. Trimming stripped 5 bases from V and 4 bases from J, with 14 bases between. The CDR3 region is CASSSPRGGTGELFF. Written as DNA, the CDR3 is TGTGCCAGCAGCAGTCCCCGGGGCGGCACCGGGGAGCTGTTTTTT.

As regards this clonotype: With a much larger clone just one base away, this may be a read error. The rearrangement joins TRBV7-2 to TRBJ1-1, with D unresolved. CDR1 and CDR2 (germline): SGHTA, FQGNSA. The length of the CDR3 is 14 residues. The V end lost 3 bases, the J end lost 2 bases, and 10 bases lay between the germline ends. CDR3 amino acids: CASSFKGANTEAFF. As DNA, the CDR3 is TGTGCCAGCAGCTTTAAGGGAGCCAACACTGAAGCTTTCTTT.

Worth noting for this clonotype: This could be a read error, since a much larger clone is one nucleotide away. The CDR3 does not end in the conserved phenylalanine or tryptophan, so this is likely a read error. The J gene is TRBJ1-1, the V gene TRBV5-1; 7 bases are a match to TRBD1. Germline values: CDR1 SGHRS, CDR2 YFSETQ. This CDR3 has 15 residues. V gave up 5 bases and J gave up 0 bases; unmatched junction bases: 7. CDR3 in amino acids: CASRRAGTVNTEAFS. The CDR3 DNA sequence: TGCGCCAGCAGACGGGCCGGGACAGTGAACACTGAAGCTTTCTCT.

CDR3 in amino acids: CSARGLGDTQYF. The CDR3 DNA sequence: TGCAGTGCTAGAGGCCTGGGAGATACGCAGTATTTT. The gene calls are TRBV20-1 and TRBJ2-3; no clear D. This CDR3 is built from 12 residues. CDR1 and CDR2 from the germline V gene are DFQATT and SNEGSKA (reference sequence). Trimming removed 1 base from V and 5 bases from J, with 7 bases in between.

The chain couples TRBV6-1 to TRBJ2-7; perhaps TRBD1 as D (5 bases). Germline V gene sequence: CDR1 MNHNS, CDR2 SASEGT. The germline V and J ends were trimmed by 7 bases and 3 bases, with 16 bases remaining between them. This CDR3 is built from 14 residues. CDR3 DNA: TGTGCCAGCAACGGACCGGACACCTTCTACGAGCAGTACTTC. This sequence encodes CASNGPDTFYEQYF.

This clonotype was seen more than once but under ten times. The J gene is TRBJ2-7, the V gene TRBV7-2; D gene ambiguous. V lost 1 base and J lost 6, with 10 bases in between. CDR3 length: 13 amino acids. CDR1 and CDR2 from the germline V gene are SGHTA and FQGNSA. The CDR3 reads CASSLDFSLEQYF. The CDR3 DNA is TGTGCCAGCAGCTTAGATTTCTCCCTCGAGCAGTACTTC.

This clonotype was observed at least ten times. V usage is TRBV6-1 and J usage is TRBJ1-2; 7 nucleotides line up with TRBD1. Germline V gene lookup returns CDR1 MNHNS and CDR2 SASEGT. V trimming: 6 bases; J trimming: 7 bases; junction bases outside the gene matches: 8. The CDR3 is 13 amino acids. The CDR3, as DNA: TGTGCCAGCAGGGACAGGACGTACGGTGGCTACACCTTC. As protein: CASRDRTYGGYTF.

The chain uses TRBV13 and TRBJ1-6; 7 bases are shared with TRBD1. From germline, CDR1 is PRHDT and CDR2 FYEKMQ (reference sequence). With V trimmed by 0 bases and J by 0 bases, 5 bases remained unmatched. The CDR3 spans 18 residues. The DNA of the CDR3 is TGTGCCAGCAGCTTAGGAGGGGGCTTCAGCTCCTATAATTCACCCCTCCACTTT. Protein product: CASSLGGGFSSYNSPLHF.

Many counts were recorded for this clonotype. The chain combines TRBV2 with TRBJ2-5, with D maybe TRBD2 (5 bases). CDR1 SNHLY and CDR2 FYNNEI come from the germline V gene. Trimming removed 6 bases from V and 5 bases from J, with 10 bases in between. The CDR3 consists of 12 residues. The CDR3 nucleotides read TGTGCCAGCAGGAGGGCCGGGGAGACCCAGTACTTC. Amino acid sequence: CASRRAGETQYF.

Only a few counts were recorded for this clonotype. The gene calls are TRBV5-1 and TRBJ1-4; maybe TRBD1 (6 bases). CDR1 is SGHRS, CDR2 YFSETQ, per germline. The length of the CDR3 is 17 residues. V was cut by 3 bases and J by 6 bases, with 21 bases left in between. CDR3 DNA sequence: TGCGCCAGCAGCTCCGTATTGGTTAGCAGGGGTTATGAAAAACTGTTTTTT. It specifies CASSSVLVSRGYEKLFF.

The gene calls are TRBV4-1 and TRBJ1-5; D is unclear. The germline V and J ends were trimmed by 1 base and 0 bases, with 7 bases remaining between them. The CDR3 covers 15 residues. Germline CDR1 MGHRA, CDR2 YSYEKL. The CDR3 protein is CASSQAWGSNQPQHF. The CDR3 bases are TGCGCCAGCAGCCAAGCTTGGGGTAGCAATCAGCCCCAGCATTTT.

The chain joins TRBV10-3 to TRBJ1-1; no reliable D call. CDR1 and CDR2 (germline): ENHRY, SYGVKD. The length of the CDR3 is 13 residues. Trimming pared 0 bases from V and 8 bases from J, leaving 10 bases between. In DNA form, the CDR3 reads TGTGCCATCAGTGAGTCGATGACCCAAGAAGCTTTCTTT. It encodes CAISESMTQEAFF.

As for this clonotype: This could be a read error, since a much larger clone is one nucleotide away. J is TRBJ1-6 and V is TRBV7-2, with 10 positions matching TRBD1. After removal of 5 bases from V and 10 bases from J, the junction contained 5 bases not matched to a gene. The CDR3 consists of 14 residues. Germline CDR1 reads SGHTA; CDR2 reads FQGNSA. CDR3 in DNA: TGTGCCAGCAGCCCCGGGACAGGGGCCTCACCCCTCCACTTT. Translation gives CASSPGTGASPLHF.

The chain has TRBV7-2 and TRBJ2-6; D ambiguous. V was trimmed by 7 bases and J by 0 bases, leaving 4 bases between them. The germline V gene has CDR1 SGHTA and CDR2 FQGNSA. This CDR3 has 13 residues. The CDR3 DNA reads TGTGCCAGCAAGGGCTCTGGGGCCAACGTCCTGACTTTC. Its protein product is CASKGSGANVLTF.

With regard to this clonotype: Only one base separates this from a far larger clonotype, so it likely reflects a read error. This chain links TRBV7-2 with TRBJ2-5; D tentatively fits TRBD1 or TRBD2 (7 bases each). Per germline, CDR1 SGHTA and CDR2 FQGNSA. This CDR3 spans 24 amino acids. The CDR3 DNA follows: TGTGCCAGCAGTACCCGATCGACAGGGCAGCGAGCGGGGAAACCCGCCTCGTACCAAGAGACCCGGTACTTC. It specifies CASSTRSTGQRAGKPASYQETRYF.

This clonotype occurred a few times. This chain links TRBV30 with TRBJ2-7; D gene uncertain. Germline-derived CDR1 and CDR2 are GTSNPN and SVGIG (reference sequence). CDR3 size: 13 residues. Deletions cut 5 bases from V and 4 bases from J, with 15 bases between. CDR3 region: CAWGLDSSYEQYF. In DNA form, the CDR3 reads TGTGCCTGGGGTTTAGATTCGAGTTACGAGCAGTACTTC.

Only a few counts were recorded for this clonotype. The chain recombines TRBV11-2 with TRBJ2-1, with 7 bases aligning to TRBD2. CDR3 length: 15 residues. Germline trimming cut 6 bases from V and 4 bases from J; bases unmatched to any gene: 9. From germline, CDR1 is SGHAT and CDR2 FQNNGV. CDR3: CASSPTGTTYNEQFF. The CDR3 DNA reads as TGTGCCAGCAGTCCAACCGGGACTACATACAATGAGCAGTTCTTC.

This clonotype was observed at least ten times. The chain carries TRBV3-1 and TRBJ2-7; 8 bases match TRBD2. Germline CDR1 reads LGHDT; CDR2 reads YNNKEL (reference sequence). V trimming: 1 base; J trimming: 5 bases; junction bases outside the gene matches: 7. The CDR3 spans 15 residues. The CDR3 DNA reads as TGTGCCAGCAGCCAAGGCCGGAGCGGGAGCCACGAGCAGTACTTC. This sequence encodes CASSQGRSGSHEQYF.

This clonotype was picked up a small number of times. CDR3 bases: TGTGCCTGGAGAGGTGGTGGGAATCAGCCCCAGCATTTT. Amino acid sequence: CAWRGGGNQPQHF. V usage is TRBV30 and J usage is TRBJ1-5, with D unclear. Germline V gene lookup returns CDR1 GTSNPN and CDR2 SVGIG (reference sequence). V was clipped by 3 bases and J by 4 bases, with 10 bases between them. This CDR3 has 13 amino acids.

This clonotype was picked up many times. V usage is TRBV7-2 and J usage is TRBJ2-7; D gene uncertain. Trimming removed 1 base from V and 7 bases from J, with 17 bases in between. CDR3 length: 15 amino acids. The germline V gene has CDR1 SGHTA and CDR2 FQGNSA. The CDR3 bases are TGTGCCAGCAGCTTAGGGCGCGGCGCCGCTCGGGAGCAGTACTTC. Its protein product is CASSLGRGAAREQYF.

The sample holds many counts of this clonotype. J is TRBJ2-2 and V is TRBV28; 9 nucleotides agree with TRBD1. CDR1 is MDHEN, CDR2 SYDVKM, per germline. The J segment lost 4 bases and the V segment lost 6 bases, leaving 9 bases of the junction unmatched. The CDR3 has 16 amino acids. The DNA of the CDR3 is TGTGCCAGCAGAGAGAACAGGGGGCCGGTCACCGGGGAGCTGTTTTTT. Amino acid sequence: CASRENRGPVTGELFF. Full variable domain (remainder filled in from reference TRBV28 and TRBJ2-2): DVKVTQSSRYLVKRTGEKVFLECVQDMDHENMFWYRQDPGLGLRLIYFSYDVKMKEKGDIPEGYSVSREKKERFSLILESASTNQTSMYLCASRENRGPVTGELFFGEGSRLTVL.

This clonotype was seen at least ten times. This sequence joins TRBV12-5 and TRBJ1-4, with 7 bases that match TRBD1. The germline gives CDR1 LGHNT, CDR2 FRNRAP. This CDR3 is built from 16 residues. The trim removed 5 bases at V and 9 bases at J, leaving 15 bases unmatched. The CDR3 spells CASGPWRQGGTQKLFF. CDR3 nucleotide sequence: TGTGCTAGTGGTCCCTGGAGACAGGGAGGGACCCAAAAACTGTTTTTT.

A word on this clonotype: With a much larger clone just one base away, this may be a read error. This CDR3 fails to terminate in the conserved phenylalanine or tryptophan, so it likely reflects a read error. CDR3 in amino acids: CASRPVANTGELFS. In DNA, the CDR3 is TGTGCCAGCAGACCCGTCGCGAACACCGGGGAGCTGTTTTCT. The J gene is TRBJ2-2, the V gene TRBV6-2 or TRBV6-3; D remains ambiguous. The V end was cut by 6 bases, the J end by 0 bases, with 8 bases between. Germline V gene lookup returns CDR1 MNHEY and CDR2 SVGEGT. The CDR3 covers 14 residues.

This clonotype has a handful of counts. The chain recombines TRBV6-1 with TRBJ2-2; D call uncertain. Germline V gives CDR1 MNHNS, CDR2 SASEGT. Trimming took off 4 bases at V and 6 bases at J, with 15 bases between the two ends. This CDR3 spans 15 amino acids. CDR3 DNA sequence: TGTGCCAGCAGTGTGTTAGGGTCGGGCTCCGGGGAGCTGTTTTTT. Amino acids: CASSVLGSGSGELFF.

The table lists this clonotype with a few counts. V usage is TRBV4-3 and J usage is TRBJ2-5, with D tentatively TRBD2 (5 bases). The germline V gene has CDR1 LGHNA and CDR2 YSLEER. The V end was cut by 6 bases, the J end by 1 base, with 9 bases between. CDR3 size: 13 residues. The CDR3 bases are TGCGCCAGCAGGGGGAGCGGCCAAGAGACCCAGTACTTC. This sequence encodes CASRGSGQETQYF.

This clonotype occurred a few times. The V gene is TRBV6-5, the J gene TRBJ2-7, with D tentatively TRBD1 or TRBD2 (5 bases each). Germline V lookup: CDR1 MNHEY, CDR2 SVGAGI. Trimming shortened V by 2 bases and J by 2 bases, and 7 bases separated the two germline ends. CDR3 length: 13 residues. The CDR3 is CASSYEGTYEQYF. CDR3 nucleotide sequence: TGTGCCAGCAGTTACGAGGGGACCTACGAGCAGTACTTC.